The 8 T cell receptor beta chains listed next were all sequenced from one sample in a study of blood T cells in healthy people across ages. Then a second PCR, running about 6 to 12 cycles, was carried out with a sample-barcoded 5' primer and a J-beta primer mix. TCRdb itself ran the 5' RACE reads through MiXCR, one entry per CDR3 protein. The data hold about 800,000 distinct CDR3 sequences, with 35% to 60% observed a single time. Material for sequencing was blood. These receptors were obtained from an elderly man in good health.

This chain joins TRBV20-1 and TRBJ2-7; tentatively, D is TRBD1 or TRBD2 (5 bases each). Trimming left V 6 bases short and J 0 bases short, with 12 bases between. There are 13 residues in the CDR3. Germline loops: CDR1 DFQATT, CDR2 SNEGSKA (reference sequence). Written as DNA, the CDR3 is TGCAGTGCATGGGGACCGAGCTCCTACGAGCAGTACTTC. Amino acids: CSAWGPSSYEQYF.

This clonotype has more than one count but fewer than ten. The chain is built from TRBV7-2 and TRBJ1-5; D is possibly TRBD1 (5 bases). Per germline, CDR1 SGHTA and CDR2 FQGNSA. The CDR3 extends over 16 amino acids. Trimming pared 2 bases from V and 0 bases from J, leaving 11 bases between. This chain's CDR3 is CASSLHGRDSNQPQHF. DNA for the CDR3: TGTGCCAGCAGCTTACATGGCAGGGATAGCAATCAGCCCCAGCATTTT. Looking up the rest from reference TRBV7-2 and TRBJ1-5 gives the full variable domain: GAGVSQSPSNKVTEKGKDVELRCDPISGHTALYWYRQSLGQGLEFLIYFQGNSAPDKSGLPSDRFSAERTGGSVSTLTIQRTQQEDSAVYLCASSLHGRDSNQPQHFGDGTRLSIL.

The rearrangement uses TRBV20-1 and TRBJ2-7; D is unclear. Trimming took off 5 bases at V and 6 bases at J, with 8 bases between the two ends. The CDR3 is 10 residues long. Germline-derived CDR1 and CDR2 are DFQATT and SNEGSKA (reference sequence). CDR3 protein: CSARRGEQYF. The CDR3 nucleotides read TGCAGTGCTCGCAGAGGCGAGCAGTACTTC.

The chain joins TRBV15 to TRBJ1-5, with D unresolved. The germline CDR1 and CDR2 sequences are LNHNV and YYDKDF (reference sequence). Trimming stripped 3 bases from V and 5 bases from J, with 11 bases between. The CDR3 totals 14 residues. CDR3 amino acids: CATSSEFSDQPQHF. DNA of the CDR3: TGTGCCACCAGCAGTGAATTCAGTGATCAGCCCCAGCATTTT. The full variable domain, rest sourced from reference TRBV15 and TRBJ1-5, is DAMVIQNPRYQVTQFGKPVTLSCSQTLNHNVMYWYQQKSSQAPKLLFHYYDKDFNNEADTPDNFQSRRPNTSFCFLDIRSPGLGDTAMYLCATSSEFSDQPQHFGDGTRLSIL.

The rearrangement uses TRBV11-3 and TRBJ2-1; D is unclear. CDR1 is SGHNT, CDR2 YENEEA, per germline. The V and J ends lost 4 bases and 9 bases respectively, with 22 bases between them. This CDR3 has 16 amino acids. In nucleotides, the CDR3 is TGTGCCAGCAGCTCCCACCCCACGGGCGCTACTGCTGAGCAGTTCTTC. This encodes CASSSHPTGATAEQFF.

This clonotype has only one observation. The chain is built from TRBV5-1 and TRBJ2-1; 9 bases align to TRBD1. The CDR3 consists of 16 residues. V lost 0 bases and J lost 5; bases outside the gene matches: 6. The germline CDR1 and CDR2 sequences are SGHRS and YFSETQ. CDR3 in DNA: TGCGCCAGCAGCTTGGCCACAGGGGGCATCAACAATGAGCAGTTCTTC. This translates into CASSLATGGINNEQFF.

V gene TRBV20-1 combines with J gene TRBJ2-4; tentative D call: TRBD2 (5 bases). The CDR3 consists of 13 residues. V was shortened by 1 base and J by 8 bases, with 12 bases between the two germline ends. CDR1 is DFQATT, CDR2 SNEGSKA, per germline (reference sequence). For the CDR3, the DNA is TGCAGTGCTAGAGCGGCGGGTTTGGACATTCAGTACTTC. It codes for CSARAAGLDIQYF.

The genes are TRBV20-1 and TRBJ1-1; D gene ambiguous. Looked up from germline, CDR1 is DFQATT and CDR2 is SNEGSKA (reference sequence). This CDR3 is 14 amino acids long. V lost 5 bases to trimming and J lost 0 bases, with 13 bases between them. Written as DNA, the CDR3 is TGCAGTGCTCAGAGGTCATCACTGAACACTGAAGCTTTCTTT. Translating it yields CSAQRSSLNTEAFF.